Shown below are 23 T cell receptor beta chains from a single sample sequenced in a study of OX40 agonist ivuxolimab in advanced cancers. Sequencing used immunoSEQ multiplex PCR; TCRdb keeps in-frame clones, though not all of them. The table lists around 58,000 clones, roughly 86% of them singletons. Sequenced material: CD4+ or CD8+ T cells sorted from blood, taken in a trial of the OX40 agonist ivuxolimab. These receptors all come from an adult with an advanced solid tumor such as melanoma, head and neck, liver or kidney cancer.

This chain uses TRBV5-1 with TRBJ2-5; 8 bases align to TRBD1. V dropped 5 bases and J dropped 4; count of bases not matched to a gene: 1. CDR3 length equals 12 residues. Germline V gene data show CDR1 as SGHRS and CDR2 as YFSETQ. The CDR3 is CASRGQVETQYF. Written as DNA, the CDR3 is TGCGCCAGCAGGGGACAGGTAGAGACCCAGTACTTC. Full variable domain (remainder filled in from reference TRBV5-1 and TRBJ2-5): KAGVTQTPRYLIKTRGQQVTLSCSPISGHRSVSWYQQTPGQGLQFLFEYFSETQRNKGNFPGRFSGRQFSNSRSEMNVSTLELGDSALYLCASRGQVETQYFGPGTRLLVL.

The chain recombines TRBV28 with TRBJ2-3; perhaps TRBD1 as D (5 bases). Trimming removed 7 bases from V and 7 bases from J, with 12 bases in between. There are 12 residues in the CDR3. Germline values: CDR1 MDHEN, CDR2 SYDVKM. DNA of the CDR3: TGTGCCAGCATTTCACAGGAAAATACGCAGTATTTT. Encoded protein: CASISQENTQYF.

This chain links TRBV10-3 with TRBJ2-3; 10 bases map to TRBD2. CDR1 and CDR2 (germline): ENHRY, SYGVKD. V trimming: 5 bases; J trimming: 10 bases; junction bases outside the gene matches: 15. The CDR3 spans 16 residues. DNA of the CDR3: TGTGCCATCAGTTCGGCAAGGACTAGCGGAGATTCGGCGCAGTATTTT. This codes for CAISSARTSGDSAQYF.

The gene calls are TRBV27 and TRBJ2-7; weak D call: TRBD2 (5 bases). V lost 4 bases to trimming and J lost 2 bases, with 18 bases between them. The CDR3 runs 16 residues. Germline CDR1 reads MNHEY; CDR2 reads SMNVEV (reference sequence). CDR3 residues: CASSSPASSVPYEQYF. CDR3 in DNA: TGTGCCAGCAGTTCCCCGGCTAGTAGCGTACCCTACGAGCAGTACTTC.

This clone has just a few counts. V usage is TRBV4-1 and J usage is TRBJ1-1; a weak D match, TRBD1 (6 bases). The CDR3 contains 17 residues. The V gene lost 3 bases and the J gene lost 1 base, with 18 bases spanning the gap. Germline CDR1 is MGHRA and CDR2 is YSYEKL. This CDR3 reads CASSHISPMDRNTEAFF. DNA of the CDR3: TGCGCCAGCAGCCACATATCACCCATGGACAGGAACACTGAAGCTTTCTTT.

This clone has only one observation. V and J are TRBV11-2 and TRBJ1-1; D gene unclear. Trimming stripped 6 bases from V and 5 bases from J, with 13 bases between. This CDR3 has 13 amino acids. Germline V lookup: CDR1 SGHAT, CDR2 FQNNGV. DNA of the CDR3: TGTGCCAGCAGATCCCCGGCGGGGACTGAAGCTTTCTTT. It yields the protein CASRSPAGTEAFF. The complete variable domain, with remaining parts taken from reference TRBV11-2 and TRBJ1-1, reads EAGVAQSPRYKIIEKRQSVAFWCNPISGHATLYWYQQILGQGPKLLIQFQNNGVVDDSQLPKDRFSAERLKGVDSTLKIQPAKLEDSAVYLCASRSPAGTEAFFGQGTRLTVV.

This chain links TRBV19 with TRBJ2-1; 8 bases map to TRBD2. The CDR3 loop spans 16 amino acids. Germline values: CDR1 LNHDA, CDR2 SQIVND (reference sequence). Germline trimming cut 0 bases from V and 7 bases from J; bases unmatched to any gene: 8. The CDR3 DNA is TGTGCCAGTAGTATAGATCTTCGACTAGCGCGGAATGAGCAGTTCTTC. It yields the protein CASSIDLRLARNEQFF.

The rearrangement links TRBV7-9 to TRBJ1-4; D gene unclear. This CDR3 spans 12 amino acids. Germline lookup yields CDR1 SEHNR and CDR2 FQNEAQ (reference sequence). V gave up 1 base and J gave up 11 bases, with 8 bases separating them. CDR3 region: CASSLDSGKLFF. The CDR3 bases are TGTGCCAGCAGCTTAGATTCCGGTAAACTGTTTTTT.

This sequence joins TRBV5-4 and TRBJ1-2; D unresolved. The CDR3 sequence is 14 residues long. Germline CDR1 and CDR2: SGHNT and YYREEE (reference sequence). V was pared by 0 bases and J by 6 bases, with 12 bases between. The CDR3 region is CASSLEFLADGYTF. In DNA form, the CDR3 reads TGTGCCAGCAGCTTGGAATTCCTGGCGGATGGCTACACCTTC.

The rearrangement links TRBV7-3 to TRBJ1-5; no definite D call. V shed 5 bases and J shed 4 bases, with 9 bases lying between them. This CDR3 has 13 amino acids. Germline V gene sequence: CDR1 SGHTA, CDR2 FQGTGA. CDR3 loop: CASSPLPNQPQHF. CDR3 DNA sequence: TGTGCCAGCAGCCCCCTCCCAAATCAGCCCCAGCATTTT.

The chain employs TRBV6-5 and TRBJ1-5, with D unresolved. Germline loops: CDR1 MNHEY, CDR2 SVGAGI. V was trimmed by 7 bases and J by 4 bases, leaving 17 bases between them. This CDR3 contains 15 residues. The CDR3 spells CASTDAYSGNQPQHF. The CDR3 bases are TGTGCCAGCACCGACGCCTACTCGGGGAATCAGCCCCAGCATTTT.

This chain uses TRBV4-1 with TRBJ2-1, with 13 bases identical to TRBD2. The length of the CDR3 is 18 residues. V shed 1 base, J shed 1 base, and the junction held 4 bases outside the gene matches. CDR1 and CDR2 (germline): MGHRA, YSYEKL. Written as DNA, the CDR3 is TGCGCCAGCAGCCAAGGGACTAGCGGGAGTCATTCCTACAATGAGCAGTTCTTC. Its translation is CASSQGTSGSHSYNEQFF.

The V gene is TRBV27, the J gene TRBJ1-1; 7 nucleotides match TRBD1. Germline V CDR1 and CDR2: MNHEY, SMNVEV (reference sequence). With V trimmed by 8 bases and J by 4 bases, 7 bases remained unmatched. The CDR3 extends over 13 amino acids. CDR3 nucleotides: TGTGCCAGCGGGCCCAGGGGGGTCACTGAAGCTTTCTTT. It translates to CASGPRGVTEAFF.

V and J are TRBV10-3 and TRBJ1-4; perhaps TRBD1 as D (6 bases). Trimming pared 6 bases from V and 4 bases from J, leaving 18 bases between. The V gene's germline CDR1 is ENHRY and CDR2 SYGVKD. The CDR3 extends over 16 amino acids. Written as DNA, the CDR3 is TGTGCCATCAGCCCCTCGGAGTTAGGGGGTAATGAAAAACTGTTTTTT. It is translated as CAISPSELGGNEKLFF.

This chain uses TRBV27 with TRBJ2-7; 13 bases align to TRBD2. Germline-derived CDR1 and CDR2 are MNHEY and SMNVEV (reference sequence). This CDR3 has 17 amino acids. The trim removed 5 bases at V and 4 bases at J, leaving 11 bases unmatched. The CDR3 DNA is TGTGCCAGCAGTCCCCGGACTAGCGGGAGTTTCGGGTACGAGCAGTACTTC. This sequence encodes CASSPRTSGSFGYEQYF.

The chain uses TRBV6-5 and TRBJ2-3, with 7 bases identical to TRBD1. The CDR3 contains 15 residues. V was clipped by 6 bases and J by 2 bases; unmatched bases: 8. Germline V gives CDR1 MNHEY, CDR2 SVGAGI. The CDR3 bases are TGTGCCAGCAGCGGACGACAGGGATACACAGATACGCAGTATTTT. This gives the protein CASSGRQGYTDTQYF.

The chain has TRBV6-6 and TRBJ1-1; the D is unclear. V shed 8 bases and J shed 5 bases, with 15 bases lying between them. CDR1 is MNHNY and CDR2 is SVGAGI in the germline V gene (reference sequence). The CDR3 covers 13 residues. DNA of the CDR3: TGTGCCAGCCGGTCGATGACGGGTACTGAAGCTTTCTTT. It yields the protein CASRSMTGTEAFF.

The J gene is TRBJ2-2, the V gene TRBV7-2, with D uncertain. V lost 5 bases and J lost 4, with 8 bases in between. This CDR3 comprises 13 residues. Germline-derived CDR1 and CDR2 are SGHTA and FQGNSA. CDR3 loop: CASSRTLTGELFF. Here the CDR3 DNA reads TGTGCCAGCAGCCGTACCCTCACCGGGGAGCTGTTTTTT. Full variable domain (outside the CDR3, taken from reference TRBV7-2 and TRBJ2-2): GAGVSQSPSNKVTEKGKDVELRCDPISGHTALYWYRQSLGQGLEFLIYFQGNSAPDKSGLPSDRFSAERTGGSVSTLTIQRTQQEDSAVYLCASSRTLTGELFFGEGSRLTVL.

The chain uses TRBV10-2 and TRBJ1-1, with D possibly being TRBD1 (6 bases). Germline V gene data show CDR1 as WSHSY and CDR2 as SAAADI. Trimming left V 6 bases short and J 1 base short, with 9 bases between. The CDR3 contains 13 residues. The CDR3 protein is CASSQQGNTEAFF. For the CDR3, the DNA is TGCGCCAGCAGCCAACAGGGGAACACTGAAGCTTTCTTT.

The CDR3 region is CASSLNRDTEAFF. The CDR3 nucleotides read TGTGCCAGCAGCTTAAACAGGGACACTGAAGCTTTCTTT. This chain joins TRBV7-9 and TRBJ1-1; D may be TRBD1 (6 bases). V lost 2 bases and J lost 3, with 7 bases in between. The CDR3 sequence is 13 residues long. Germline V lookup: CDR1 SEHNR, CDR2 FQNEAQ (reference sequence).

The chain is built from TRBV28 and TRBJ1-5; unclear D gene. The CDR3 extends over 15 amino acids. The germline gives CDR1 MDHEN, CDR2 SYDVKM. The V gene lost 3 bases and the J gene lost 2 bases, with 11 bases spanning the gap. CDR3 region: CASSLTSGRNQPQHF. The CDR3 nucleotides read TGTGCCAGCAGTTTGACGTCCGGGCGCAATCAGCCCCAGCATTTT.

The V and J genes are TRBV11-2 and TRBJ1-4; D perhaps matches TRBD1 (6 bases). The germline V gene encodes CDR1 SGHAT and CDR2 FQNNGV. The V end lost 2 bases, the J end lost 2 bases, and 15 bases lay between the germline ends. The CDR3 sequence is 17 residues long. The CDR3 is CASSLSAGAGTNEKLFF. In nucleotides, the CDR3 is TGTGCCAGCAGCTTATCGGCAGGGGCTGGCACTAATGAAAAACTGTTTTTT.

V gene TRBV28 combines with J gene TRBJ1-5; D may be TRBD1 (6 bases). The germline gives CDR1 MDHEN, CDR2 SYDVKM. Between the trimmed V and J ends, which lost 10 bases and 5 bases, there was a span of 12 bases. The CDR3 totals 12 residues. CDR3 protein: CATQGMDQPQHF. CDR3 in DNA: TGTGCCACTCAGGGGATGGATCAGCCCCAGCATTTT.